This TCR beta chain was recorded in a study of T-cell memory formation after mild COVID-19. This clonotype was detected only a few times. It was 5'RACE with constant-segment primers that produced the TCR alpha and TCR beta cDNA libraries, which carried sample barcodes and UMIs. Using its own MiXCR run on the 5' RACE reads, TCRdb lists one record per CDR3 protein. The sample includes around 250,000 distinct CDR3 sequences, around 15% of them seen just once. The CDR3 runs to 16 residues. Germline V gene lookup returns CDR1 SGHRS and CDR2 YFSETQ. Trimming removed 4 bases from V and 4 bases from J, with 17 bases in between.

The TCR comes from a man aged 18 to 30 who had mild COVID-19 (a few samples of this study predate the infection). Cell type and time point are not known. The material sequenced was PBMCs or a T cell subset sorted from them (not recorded which). This chain joins TRBV5-1 and TRBJ2-2; D may be TRBD2 (6 bases). CDR3 in amino acids: CASSPRDGTFTGELFF. The CDR3 DNA reads as TGCGCCAGCAGCCCGCGGGACGGAACTTTCACCGGGGAGCTGTTTTTT.